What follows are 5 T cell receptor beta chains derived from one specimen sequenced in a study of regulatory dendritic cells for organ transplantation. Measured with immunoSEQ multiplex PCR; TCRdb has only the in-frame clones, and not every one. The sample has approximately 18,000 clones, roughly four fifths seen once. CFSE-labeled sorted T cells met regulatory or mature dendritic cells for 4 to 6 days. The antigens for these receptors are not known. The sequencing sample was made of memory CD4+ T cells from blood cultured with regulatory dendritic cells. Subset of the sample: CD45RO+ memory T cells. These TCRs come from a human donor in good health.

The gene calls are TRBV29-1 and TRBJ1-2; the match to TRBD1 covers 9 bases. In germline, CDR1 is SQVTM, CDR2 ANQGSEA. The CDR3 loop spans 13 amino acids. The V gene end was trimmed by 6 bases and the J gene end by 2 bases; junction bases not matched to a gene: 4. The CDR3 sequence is CSVGGTGNYGYTF. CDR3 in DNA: TGCAGCGTCGGAGGGACAGGGAACTATGGCTACACCTTC.

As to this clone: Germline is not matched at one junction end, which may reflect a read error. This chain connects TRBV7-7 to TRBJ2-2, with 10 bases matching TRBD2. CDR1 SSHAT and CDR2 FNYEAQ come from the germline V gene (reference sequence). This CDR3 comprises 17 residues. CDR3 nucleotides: TGTGCTAGCAGCTCTCTAGCGGGGGCCTTGGGAACCGGGGAGCTGTTTTTT. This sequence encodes CASSSLAGALGTGELFF.

The CDR3 loop reads CASSSGTDLVETQYF. CDR3 in DNA: TGCGCCAGCAGCTCCGGGACAGACCTTGTGGAGACCCAGTACTTC. This chain connects TRBV5-1 to TRBJ2-5; TRBD1 matches 7 bases. Germline V CDR1 and CDR2: SGHRS, YFSETQ. Trimming removed 3 bases from V and 5 bases from J; junction bases left unmatched: 10. The CDR3 extends over 15 amino acids. The whole variable domain, filled in from reference TRBV5-1 and TRBJ2-5, reads KAGVTQTPRYLIKTRGQQVTLSCSPISGHRSVSWYQQTPGQGLQFLFEYFSETQRNKGNFPGRFSGRQFSNSRSEMNVSTLELGDSALYLCASSSGTDLVETQYFGPGTRLLVL.

The chain's CDR3 is CASRLGGYYGYTF. The CDR3 nucleotides are TGTGCCAGCAGACTCGGGGGTTACTATGGCTACACCTTC. V is TRBV6-5 and J is TRBJ1-2, with D tentatively TRBD1 (5 bases). V was trimmed by 6 bases and J by 3 bases, leaving 11 bases between them. Germline CDR1 MNHEY, CDR2 SVGAGI. This CDR3 has 13 residues.

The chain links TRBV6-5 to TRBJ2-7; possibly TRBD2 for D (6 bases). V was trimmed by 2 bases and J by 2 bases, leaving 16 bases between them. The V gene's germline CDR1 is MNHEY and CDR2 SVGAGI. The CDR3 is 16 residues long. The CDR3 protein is CASSYRVGRGPYEQYF. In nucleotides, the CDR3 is TGTGCCAGCAGTTACCGGGTCGGGCGGGGCCCCTACGAGCAGTACTTC.